The 20 T cell receptor beta chains given below trace back to one sample, sequenced in a study of Ad26.COV2.S vaccination and SARS-CoV-2 variants. Treatment defined: 19 received Ad26.COV2.S at low or high dose, single or two shots; several received placebo; per-sample allocation not given. Specimen acquisition occurred on day 63 following the initial vaccine or placebo injection. Repertoires were generated with immunoSEQ multiplex PCR, while TCRdb's copy carries only in-frame clones and drops some. The sample records approximately 300,000 clones, over 80% being singletons. Sequencing was performed on peripheral blood, taken in a trial of Ad26.COV2.S vaccine versus placebo. The receptor set was obtained from a person aged 18-65 years who received the Ad26.COV2.S COVID-19 vaccine or a placebo.

The CDR3 DNA sequence: TGTGCCAGCAGCCGCCGCGGGGTTGACTATGGCTACACCTTC. Amino acid sequence: CASSRRGVDYGYTF. The chain recombines TRBV3-1 (or the pseudogene TRBV3-2) with TRBJ1-2; no clear D. CDR1 and CDR2 from the germline V gene are LGHDT and YNNKEL (reference sequence). Trimming removed 4 bases at V and 3 bases at J, with 12 bases between. The CDR3 sequence is 14 residues long.

This CDR3 is CASSSSLGVRGNQPQHF. The CDR3 nucleotides are TGTGCCAGCAGCTCCAGCTTGGGTGTGAGGGGTAATCAGCCCCAGCATTTT. The genes are TRBV7-8 and TRBJ1-5; TRBD1 might be the D (5 bases). V was shortened by 4 bases and J by 4 bases, with 20 bases between the two germline ends. Germline V CDR1 and CDR2: SGHVS, FQNEAQ. This CDR3 contains 17 residues.

The V and J genes are TRBV7-9 and TRBJ2-2; tentative D call: TRBD2 (6 bases). Germline V gene data show CDR1 as SEHNR and CDR2 as FQNEAQ (reference sequence). Trimming stripped 7 bases from V and 5 bases from J, with 14 bases between. The CDR3 loop spans 14 amino acids. The CDR3 reads CASNRGIGTGELFF. CDR3 nucleotides: TGTGCCAGCAACCGGGGGATCGGGACCGGGGAGCTGTTTTTT.

Only a few counts were recorded for this clone. V gene TRBV11-2 combines with J gene TRBJ1-1; D unresolved. V lost 1 base and J 4 bases, leaving 19 bases between the germline ends. CDR1 and CDR2 (germline): SGHAT, FQNNGV. This CDR3 comprises 17 residues. This CDR3 is CASSLGVAAALGTEAFF. CDR3 in DNA: TGTGCCAGCAGCTTAGGCGTCGCGGCAGCCCTGGGCACTGAAGCTTTCTTT.

The V gene is TRBV5-1, the J gene TRBJ2-3; D unclear. V lost 2 bases, J lost 3 bases, and 13 bases lay in between. CDR1 is SGHRS and CDR2 is YFSETQ in the germline V gene. The CDR3 is 15 amino acids. The CDR3 DNA reads TGCGCCAGCAGCTTCGGCGGCCCGTGGACAGATACGCAGTATTTT. It translates to CASSFGGPWTDTQYF.

The CDR3 coding sequence is TGTGCCAGCAGTTACAGCAATGAGCAGTTCTTC. Translation gives CASSYSNEQFF. This chain links TRBV12-3 or TRBV12-4 with TRBJ2-1; no definite D call. Between the trimmed V and J ends, which lost 4 bases and 6 bases, there was a span of 4 bases. This CDR3 spans 11 amino acids.

The genes are TRBV19 and TRBJ2-5, with D tentatively TRBD2 (6 bases). CDR1 is LNHDA, CDR2 SQIVND, per germline (reference sequence). The CDR3 contains 14 residues. Trimming removed 1 base at V and 2 bases at J, with 8 bases between. CDR3: CASSIGGVQETQYF. The CDR3 DNA reads as TGTGCCAGTAGTATAGGGGGGGTACAAGAGACCCAGTACTTC.

This chain uses TRBV9 with TRBJ1-3; D remains ambiguous. Germline V gene lookup returns CDR1 SGDLS and CDR2 YYNGEE. The CDR3 sequence is 16 residues long. Between the trimmed V and J ends, which lost 2 bases and 0 bases, there was a span of 12 bases. The CDR3 is CASSVGPTSSGNTIYF. The DNA of the CDR3 is TGTGCCAGCAGCGTTGGACCTACTAGCTCTGGAAACACCATATATTTT.

This rearrangement joins TRBV5-6 to TRBJ2-3; 9 bases are shared with TRBD1. The CDR3 is 16 amino acids. V was pared by 4 bases and J by 5 bases, with 11 bases of the junction left unmatched. From germline, CDR1 is SGHDT and CDR2 YYEEEE. The CDR3 reads CASSGTGGWREDTQYF. CDR3 in DNA: TGTGCCAGCAGCGGAACAGGGGGCTGGAGAGAAGATACGCAGTATTTT.

The gene calls are TRBV4-2 and TRBJ2-7; 7 bases align to TRBD2. Germline V lookup: CDR1 LGHNA, CDR2 YNFKEQ. V shed 4 bases, J shed 5 bases, and the junction held 11 bases outside the gene matches. This CDR3 comprises 15 residues. The CDR3 DNA reads TGTGCCAGCAGCCCTCGGGACTATAGGGCTCACGAGCAGTACTTC. Translated: CASSPRDYRAHEQYF.

This clone was picked up one time. The chain uses TRBV9 and TRBJ1-2, with 7 nucleotides matching TRBD1. This CDR3 has 13 residues. V was pared by 4 bases and J by 8 bases, with 8 bases of the junction left unmatched. Germline values: CDR1 SGDLS, CDR2 YYNGEE. The CDR3 protein is CASSHGTATGYTF. The CDR3 DNA sequence: TGTGCCAGCAGCCACGGGACAGCGACGGGCTACACCTTC. Filled out from reference TRBV9 and TRBJ1-2, the complete variable domain reads DSGVTQTPKHLITATGQRVTLRCSPRSGDLSVYWYQQSLDQGLQFLIQYYNGEERAKGNILERFSAQQFPDLHSELNLSSLELGDSALYFCASSHGTATGYTFGSGTRLTVV.

V gene TRBV5-6 combines with J gene TRBJ1-5; no definite D call. Germline values: CDR1 SGHDT, CDR2 YYEEEE. The CDR3 runs 15 residues. V lost 4 bases, J lost 0 bases, and 11 bases lay in between. The CDR3 loop reads CASSRWHFSNQPQHF. In DNA form, the CDR3 reads TGTGCCAGCAGCCGGTGGCATTTTAGCAATCAGCCCCAGCATTTT.

This chain uses TRBV5-1 with TRBJ1-1; D unclear. The CDR3 covers 14 residues. Trimming cost V 0 bases and J 1 base, with 7 bases left between them. The germline gives CDR1 SGHRS, CDR2 YFSETQ. The CDR3 nucleotides read TGCGCCAGCAGCTTGGGGGCTCAGAACACTGAAGCTTTCTTT. Its translation: CASSLGAQNTEAFF.

As regards this clone: The sample has other DNA sequences that encode this CDR3 too. V and J are TRBV5-1 and TRBJ1-1, with TRBD1 as a possible D gene (5 bases). Germline assignment: CDR1 SGHRS and CDR2 YFSETQ. The CDR3 covers 13 residues. V was pared by 0 bases and J by 5 bases, with 8 bases between. The CDR3 protein is CASSLEGNTEAFF. CDR3 bases: TGCGCCAGCAGCTTGGAGGGGAATACTGAAGCTTTCTTT.

The chain recombines TRBV27 with TRBJ1-2; 10 bases fit TRBD1. Trimming at V came to 5 bases and at J to 5 bases, leaving 11 bases not matched to a gene. The CDR3 runs 16 residues. Germline V gene sequence: CDR1 MNHEY, CDR2 SMNVEV (reference sequence). The CDR3 here is CASSPVAGTGVYGYTF. In DNA, the CDR3 is TGTGCCAGCAGTCCTGTCGCCGGGACAGGGGTGTATGGCTACACCTTC.

The V and J genes are TRBV6-1 and TRBJ1-5; the D is unclear. Germline assignment: CDR1 MNHNS and CDR2 SASEGT. Deletions cut 3 bases from V and 0 bases from J, with 9 bases between. The CDR3 length is 15 residues. This chain's CDR3 is CASSDTTFSNQPQHF. The CDR3 DNA follows: TGTGCCAGCAGTGATACAACTTTTAGCAATCAGCCCCAGCATTTT.

This clone was observed a few times. The V and J genes are TRBV5-6 and TRBJ1-2; no firm D call. Germline V gives CDR1 SGHDT, CDR2 YYEEEE. The length of the CDR3 is 13 residues. Between the trimmed V and J ends, which lost 3 bases and 5 bases, there was a span of 11 bases. In DNA, the CDR3 is TGTGCCAGCAGCTCGACAAAGCGGTATGGCTACACCTTC. Translating gives CASSSTKRYGYTF.

This chain uses TRBV2 with TRBJ1-1; TRBD1 is a possible D gene (6 bases). The CDR3 has 12 residues. Germline V CDR1 and CDR2: SNHLY, FYNNEI. V was clipped by 6 bases and J by 10 bases, with 15 bases between them. CDR3 coding DNA: TGTGCCAGCAGCGTAAAAGGGGGAGGAGCTTTCTTT. Protein: CASSVKGGGAFF.

The rearrangement links TRBV7-3 to TRBJ2-1; D not resolved. V was clipped by 0 bases and J by 6 bases, with 3 bases between them. The CDR3 totals 12 residues. In germline, CDR1 is SGHTA, CDR2 FQGTGA. CDR3 sequence reads: CASSLTGNEQFF. CDR3 bases: TGTGCCAGCAGCTTAACTGGCAATGAGCAGTTCTTC.

This chain joins TRBV7-9 and TRBJ2-1, with 9 bases lining up with TRBD2. V shed 10 bases and J 6 bases; nucleotides not matched to a gene: 10. This CDR3 region has 14 residues. Germline loops: CDR1 SEHNR, CDR2 FQNEAQ (reference sequence). The CDR3 coding sequence is TGTGCCATTCAGGGGAGCGGGGGGCTCAATGAGCAGTTCTTC. As protein: CAIQGSGGLNEQFF. Based on the CDR3 plus reference TRBV7-9 and TRBJ2-1, the full variable domain is DTGVSQNPRHKITKRGQNVTFRCDPISEHNRLYWYRQTLGQGPEFLTYFQNEAQLEKSRLLSDRFSAERPKGSFSTLEIQRTEQGDSAMYLCAIQGSGGLNEQFFGPGTRLTVL.